A single sample is the source of the 25 T cell receptor beta chains below, sequenced in a study of cytotoxic CD8 clonotypes in ibrutinib-treated CLL. Libraries were prepared by immunoSEQ multiplex PCR; TCRdb keeps only in-frame clonotypes and omits some of them. The table lists over 95,000 clones, approximately 58% of them singletons. The specimen comprised PBMCs, sampled after 24 months of ibrutinib treatment. Receptors originate from a human donor with chronic lymphocytic leukemia.

The chain employs TRBV19 and TRBJ1-5; D perhaps matches TRBD1 (5 bases). The V gene lost 4 bases and the J gene lost 0 bases, with 13 bases spanning the gap. This CDR3 comprises 16 residues. Germline CDR1 reads LNHDA; CDR2 reads SQIVND (reference sequence). CDR3 loop: CASSTNDRYSNQPQHF. The DNA of the CDR3 is TGTGCCAGTAGTACCAACGACAGATATAGCAATCAGCCCCAGCATTTT.

This rearrangement joins TRBV27 to TRBJ2-7; D not resolved. Germline values: CDR1 MNHEY, CDR2 SMNVEV (reference sequence). This CDR3 spans 15 amino acids. V was trimmed by 3 bases and J by 2 bases, leaving 14 bases between them. The CDR3 reads CASSFSRPQTYEQYF. The CDR3, as DNA: TGTGCCAGCAGTTTCAGTCGTCCGCAGACCTACGAGCAGTACTTC.

This chain joins TRBV19 and TRBJ2-1; 7 bases line up with TRBD1. Trimming at V came to 4 bases and at J to 9 bases, leaving 9 bases not matched to a gene. The CDR3 loop spans 14 amino acids. The germline V gene has CDR1 LNHDA and CDR2 SQIVND (reference sequence). The CDR3 coding sequence is TGTGCCAGTAGTAGAACCGACAGGGTTGCTGAGCAGTTCTTC. It is translated as CASSRTDRVAEQFF.

V and J are TRBV5-1 and TRBJ1-3; 7 bases agree with TRBD1. After removal of 0 bases from V and 4 bases from J, the junction contained 7 bases not matched to a gene. The CDR3 has 16 amino acids. The germline V gene encodes CDR1 SGHRS and CDR2 YFSETQ. The CDR3 DNA reads as TGCGCCAGCAGCTTGGGACAGGGTGAGAAAGGAAACACCATATATTTT. Residues: CASSLGQGEKGNTIYF. Full variable domain (missing parts from reference TRBV5-1 and TRBJ1-3): KAGVTQTPRYLIKTRGQQVTLSCSPISGHRSVSWYQQTPGQGLQFLFEYFSETQRNKGNFPGRFSGRQFSNSRSEMNVSTLELGDSALYLCASSLGQGEKGNTIYFGEGSWLTVV.

The genes are TRBV11-2 and TRBJ1-1, with a tentative D call TRBD1 (5 bases). The germline gives CDR1 SGHAT, CDR2 FQNNGV. There are 17 residues in the CDR3. The V end was cut by 5 bases, the J end by 0 bases, with 19 bases between. The CDR3: CASSRHRSGSMNTEAFF. The DNA for the CDR3 is TGTGCCAGCAGCAGACACAGGAGCGGGAGTATGAACACTGAAGCTTTCTTT.

The rearrangement links TRBV30 to TRBJ1-1, with 8 bases identical to TRBD1. In germline, CDR1 is GTSNPN, CDR2 SVGIG (reference sequence). The CDR3 contains 13 residues. V trimming: 2 bases; J trimming: 7 bases; junction bases outside the gene matches: 6. The CDR3 sequence is CAWSNRGFVEAFF. CDR3 coding DNA: TGTGCCTGGAGTAACAGGGGGTTTGTTGAAGCTTTCTTT.

This sequence joins TRBV6-5 and TRBJ2-7; D is ambiguous. There are 14 residues in the CDR3. Looked up from germline, CDR1 is MNHEY and CDR2 is SVGAGI. V was cut by 5 bases and J by 6 bases, with 17 bases left in between. The CDR3 DNA sequence: TGTGCCAGCAGTCGGAACAGTCTCCTAGGCGAGCAGTACTTC. This codes for CASSRNSLLGEQYF.

This rearrangement joins TRBV19 to TRBJ1-5, with 9 nucleotides matching TRBD1. Germline values: CDR1 LNHDA, CDR2 SQIVND (reference sequence). J was trimmed by 2 bases and V by 6 bases; bases with no gene match: 8. The CDR3 is made up of 16 amino acids. CDR3 protein: CASRALDRGGNQPQHF. The CDR3, as DNA: TGTGCCAGTAGGGCGCTGGACAGGGGTGGCAATCAGCCCCAGCATTTT.

This chain uses TRBV7-3 with TRBJ1-6; 7 bases match TRBD1. Germline loops: CDR1 SGHTA, CDR2 FQGTGA. The junction had 7 bases not matched to a gene; V was cut back by 4 bases and J by 7 bases. There are 15 residues in the CDR3. The CDR3 region is CASSSAGTENSPLHF. The CDR3 DNA reads as TGTGCCAGCAGCTCGGCCGGGACAGAAAATTCACCCCTCCACTTT.

V is TRBV19 and J is TRBJ2-3; 7 nucleotides agree with TRBD2. In germline, CDR1 is LNHDA, CDR2 SQIVND (reference sequence). The CDR3 consists of 13 residues. The V segment lost 3 bases and the J segment 4 bases; nucleotides outside the gene matches: 1. CDR3 nucleotides: TGTGCCAGTAGTATGGGGAGGGCAGATACGCAGTATTTT. This gives the protein CASSMGRADTQYF.

V gene TRBV25-1 combines with J gene TRBJ2-5, with D perhaps TRBD2 (5 bases). CDR3 length equals 15 residues. Per germline, CDR1 MGHDK and CDR2 SYGVNS. Between the trimmed V and J ends, which lost 1 base and 5 bases, there was a span of 14 bases. The CDR3 is CASSESRRPKETQYF. The DNA for the CDR3 is TGTGCCAGCAGTGAATCGCGGAGGCCGAAGGAGACCCAGTACTTC. Full variable domain (rest looked up from reference TRBV25-1 and TRBJ2-5): EADIYQTPRYLVIGTGKKITLECSQTMGHDKMYWYQQDPGMELHLIHYSYGVNSTEKGDLSSESTVSRIRTEHFPLTLESARPSHTSQYLCASSESRRPKETQYFGPGTRLLVL.

The gene calls are TRBV7-2 and TRBJ1-2, with 8 bases aligning to TRBD1. Germline V CDR1 and CDR2: SGHTA, FQGNSA. Trimming took 8 bases from V and 4 from J; bases not matched to a gene: 9. This CDR3 contains 14 residues. The CDR3 coding sequence is TGTGCCAGCGGGCGGACAGGGCCAGTCTATGGCTACACCTTC. Its translation is CASGRTGPVYGYTF.

The chain carries TRBV6-1 and TRBJ2-7, with 9 bases fitting TRBD1. Germline V lookup: CDR1 MNHNS, CDR2 SASEGT. This CDR3 contains 13 residues. J was trimmed by 3 bases and V by 10 bases; bases with no gene match: 7. This CDR3 is CAIRDRGIYEQYF. In DNA, the CDR3 is TGTGCCATCCGTGACAGGGGGATCTACGAGCAGTACTTC.

The gene calls are TRBV18 and TRBJ1-2, with TRBD1 identical over 8 bases. The V gene's germline CDR1 is KGHSH and CDR2 LQKENI. Trimming removed 6 bases from V and 8 bases from J; junction bases left unmatched: 5. The CDR3 length is 12 residues. CDR3: CASSTGDRGYTF. In DNA form, the CDR3 reads TGTGCCAGCTCGACAGGGGATCGGGGCTACACCTTC.

The rearrangement joins TRBV5-6 to TRBJ2-2; 7 bases agree with TRBD1. The V gene's germline CDR1 is SGHDT and CDR2 YYEEEE. This CDR3 is built from 14 residues. V dropped 4 bases and J dropped 6; count of bases not matched to a gene: 6. For the CDR3, the DNA is TGTGCCAGCAGCCGCCGACAGGGCGCCGGGGAGCTGTTTTTT. Amino acids: CASSRRQGAGELFF.

V gene TRBV29-1 combines with J gene TRBJ2-7, with D possibly TRBD1 on 5 matching bases. The length of the CDR3 is 14 residues. V was shortened by 5 bases and J by 3 bases, with 17 bases between the two germline ends. Germline loops: CDR1 SQVTM, CDR2 ANQGSEA. CDR3 sequence (DNA): TGCAGCGTTCCTTCCGATAAGGGGCTCTACGAGCAGTACTTC. Translation: CSVPSDKGLYEQYF.

The rearrangement links TRBV29-1 to TRBJ2-5; tentatively, D is TRBD1 or TRBD2 (5 bases each). This CDR3 has 12 residues. V lost 7 bases and J lost 1, with 10 bases in between. CDR1 and CDR2 from the germline V gene are SQVTM and ANQGSEA. The CDR3 nucleotides are TGCAGCGCTGGGGGATTCCAAGAGACCCAGTACTTC. It encodes CSAGGFQETQYF.

The chain uses TRBV6-1 and TRBJ1-3, with 7 bases lining up with TRBD1. Germline values: CDR1 MNHNS, CDR2 SASEGT. The CDR3 loop spans 15 amino acids. V dropped 8 bases and J dropped 0; count of bases not matched to a gene: 7. The CDR3 spells CASLGQRYSGNTIYF. The CDR3 coding sequence is TGTGCCAGCCTGGGACAGCGTTACTCTGGAAACACCATATATTTT.

The sample holds one count of this clone. This chain joins TRBV7-9 and TRBJ2-5, with TRBD2 identical over 10 bases. V lost 5 bases and J lost 5; bases outside the gene matches: 14. The CDR3 is 17 residues long. CDR1 and CDR2 (germline): SEHNR, FQNEAQ (reference sequence). The CDR3 nucleotides are TGTGCCAGCAGCACCCTCCGAAAGCGGGGGGGCGCCGAGACCCAGTACTTC. Protein: CASSTLRKRGGAETQYF.

J is TRBJ2-3 and V is TRBV6-9, with D tentatively TRBD1 or TRBD2 (5 bases each). This CDR3 spans 16 amino acids. V was trimmed by 4 bases and J by 0 bases, leaving 14 bases between them. Germline loops: CDR1 MNHGY, CDR2 SVAAGI. The CDR3 spells CASSLGQGPSTDTQYF. The CDR3 region has the DNA TGTGCCAGCAGTTTGGGGCAGGGACCGAGCACAGATACGCAGTATTTT.

The sample holds a few counts of this clone. The chain uses TRBV6-6 and TRBJ1-5, with D unresolved. Germline V gene lookup returns CDR1 MNHNY and CDR2 SVGAGI (reference sequence). The CDR3 is 15 amino acids. Trimming cost V 5 bases and J 0 bases, with 11 bases left between them. The CDR3 DNA reads as TGTGCCAGCAGTCCTCAGGAACTTAGCAATCAGCCCCAGCATTTT. Translation gives CASSPQELSNQPQHF.

The chain combines TRBV5-1 with TRBJ2-5; D gene ambiguous. Germline CDR1 SGHRS, CDR2 YFSETQ. This CDR3 spans 12 amino acids. The germline V and J ends were trimmed by 0 bases and 5 bases, with 5 bases remaining between them. CDR3 protein: CASSLDYETQYF. DNA of the CDR3: TGCGCCAGCAGCTTGGACTACGAGACCCAGTACTTC.

This clone was found many times. The chain links TRBV25-1 to TRBJ1-5; D uncertain. With 4 bases removed from V and 1 base from J, the gap between germline ends came to 14 bases. This CDR3 comprises 16 residues. Germline lookup yields CDR1 MGHDK and CDR2 SYGVNS. The CDR3, as DNA: TGTGCCAGCAGTGGTCCTTTGGGCGGAAGCAATCAGCCCCAGCATTTT. Amino acids: CASSGPLGGSNQPQHF.

The rearrangement joins TRBV6-1 to TRBJ2-7; 7 nucleotides agree with TRBD2. Germline CDR1 MNHNS, CDR2 SASEGT. The CDR3 extends over 13 amino acids. V lost 7 bases to trimming and J lost 6 bases; unmatched junction nucleotides: 9. The CDR3: CASTGLGSLEQYF. DNA for the CDR3: TGTGCCAGCACCGGACTAGGCTCCCTCGAGCAGTACTTC.

The chain joins TRBV5-5 to TRBJ2-2; no firm D call. The CDR3 loop spans 15 amino acids. Trimming took off 1 base at V and 1 base at J, with 8 bases between the two ends. Germline V gene data show CDR1 as SGHKS and CDR2 as YYEKEE (reference sequence). In DNA form, the CDR3 reads TGTGCCAGCAGCTTGATAATCGGGAACACCGGGGAGCTGTTTTTT. Its translation: CASSLIIGNTGELFF.